The rows below give T cell receptor beta chains drawn from one sample of a study of control samples from healthy donors and cancer patients. TCRdb's table, derived via immunoSEQ multiplex PCR, lists solely in-frame clones and lacks some. The data hold over 200,000 clones, with around 80% observed a single time. Sequenced sample: PBMCs. Source of these receptors: a woman aged 55-70 years with lung cancer. The CDR3 runs from the conserved cysteine through the conserved F or W. The order of the fields is CDR3 protein, CDR3 DNA, clone size, J gene, D gene, V gene. D genes are given only for firm matches. Rows may omit the clone size; those that give it use once, few, many or a size class.

CASSEYRGIGPGNTIYF TGTGCCAGCAGTGAATACAGGGGCATAGGTCCGGGAAACACCATATATTTT . TRBJ1-3 TRBD1 TRBV6-1
CASSLAPAGQETQYF TGCGCCAGCAGCTTGGCCCCAGCGGGACAAGAGACCCAGTACTTC . TRBJ2-5 TRBD2 TRBV5-1
CASSPATGSNNSPLHF TGTGCCAGCTCACCCGCGACAGGGTCGAATAATTCACCCCTCCACTTT . TRBJ1-6 TRBD1 TRBV18
CASSLPGSGEQFF TGTGCCAGCAGCTTGCCCGGGTCGGGGGAGCAGTTCTTC once TRBJ2-1 . TRBV5-6
CASSVQYEQYF TGTGCCAGCAGCGTCCAGTACGAGCAGTACTTC . TRBJ2-7 . TRBV11-2
CASSERDFYNEQFF TGTGCCAGCAGTGAAAGGGACTTCTACAATGAGCAGTTCTTC once TRBJ2-1 . TRBV25-1
CASRILPTNTGELFF TGCGCCAGCCGCATATTGCCGACGAACACCGGGGAGCTGTTTTTT . TRBJ2-2 . TRBV5-1
CASSPPGEEVEQYF TGTGCCAGCTCACCACCGGGGGAGGAGGTCGAGCAGTACTTC . TRBJ2-7 . TRBV18
CSASLGGYSNQPQHF TGCAGTGCTAGTTTGGGGGGGTATAGCAATCAGCCCCAGCATTTT . TRBJ1-5 . TRBV20-1
CASSLVLAGDLVNEQFF TGTGCCAGCAGCTTAGTACTAGCGGGAGATTTGGTGAATGAGCAGTTCTTC . TRBJ2-1 TRBD2 TRBV7-9
CASSPFKDTEAFF TGTGCCAGCTCACCTTTTAAGGACACTGAAGCTTTCTTT few TRBJ1-1 . TRBV18
CASSPIGQGAREQYF TGTGCCAGCAGCCCAATCGGACAGGGGGCCCGCGAGCAGTACTTC . TRBJ2-7 TRBD1 TRBV28
CASSLGRELFF TGTGCCAGCAGCTTGGGAAGAGAACTGTTTTTT . TRBJ1-4 . TRBV5-4
CATSVDGRTQYF TGTGCCACCAGCGTCGACGGACGGACCCAGTACTTC few TRBJ2-5 . TRBV15
CASSLLGLAGDEQYF TGTGCCAGCAGTTTATTGGGACTAGCGGGAGACGAGCAGTACTTC . TRBJ2-7 TRBD2 TRBV27
CASSSPPKDTQYF TGTGCCAGCAGTTCCCCACCGAAAGATACGCAGTATTTT . TRBJ2-3 . TRBV27
CASSSVVGGEKLFF TGTGCCAGCAGTTCGGTCGTCGGTGGGGAAAAACTGTTTTTT few TRBJ1-4 . TRBV6-6
CASSRTSVSYEQYF TGTGCCAGCAGCCGGACTAGCGTCTCCTACGAGCAGTACTTC . TRBJ2-7 TRBD2 TRBV6-5
CASSQDYEQYF TGTGCCAGCAGCCAGGACTACGAGCAGTACTTC . TRBJ2-7 . TRBV3-1/TRBV3-2
CASRAGGPGMDEQFF TGTGCCAGCAGGGCAGGGGGCCCGGGGATGGATGAGCAGTTCTTC . TRBJ2-1 TRBD1 TRBV6-5
CASSKRLAIPYEQYF TGTGCCAGCAGTAAACGACTAGCCATTCCCTACGAGCAGTACTTC . TRBJ2-7 TRBD2 TRBV27
CASTTGGQGSGNTIYF TGTGCCAGCACTACAGGGGGACAGGGGAGTGGAAACACCATATATTTT few TRBJ1-3 TRBD1 TRBV11-2
CASSLAGTSGRNIQYF TGCGCCAGCAGCTTGGCCGGGACTAGCGGGAGGAACATTCAGTACTTC . TRBJ2-4 TRBD2 TRBV5-1
CASSLEPTASYNEQFF TGCGCCAGCAGCCTGGAACCGACTGCTTCCTACAATGAGCAGTTCTTC . TRBJ2-1 . TRBV5-1
CASSADRATDTQYF TGTGCCAGCAGCGCGGACAGGGCCACAGATACGCAGTATTTT . TRBJ2-3 TRBD1 TRBV2